These 9 T cell receptor beta chains were all obtained from the same sample, sequenced in a study of CD8 T cells in Susac syndrome. Reverse transcription of roughly 0.5 to 1 ug RNA was performed with random hexamers. MiXCR, run by TCRdb on the immunoSEQ multiplex PCR reads, gives a single entry per CDR3 protein. Of more than 130,000 distinct CDR3 sequences listed, about 94% were seen once; the top ten hold about 0.25%. The source material was CD8+ T cells from PBMCs. The source is a human donor in good health.

The rearrangement joins TRBV27 to TRBJ2-7; weak D call: TRBD1 (6 bases). Germline V gives CDR1 MNHEY, CDR2 SMNVEV (reference sequence). The CDR3 consists of 15 residues. V gave up 3 bases and J gave up 3 bases, with 15 bases separating them. Here the CDR3 reads CASSFSSPGVYEQYF. The CDR3 DNA reads as TGTGCCAGCAGTTTTTCGTCCCCAGGGGTCTACGAGCAGTACTTC.

The gene calls are TRBV10-3 and TRBJ2-1, with D unclear. V lost 2 bases, J lost 8 bases, and 13 bases lay in between. The germline V gene encodes CDR1 ENHRY and CDR2 SYGVKD. The CDR3 extends over 14 amino acids. The CDR3 bases are TGTGCCATCAGTGAGCAAGGACCCTTCGATGAGCAGTTCTTC. Residues: CAISEQGPFDEQFF.

In DNA form, the CDR3 reads TGTGCCAGCAGTACCTACTCACTAGCGGGAGGGTACGAGCAGTACTTC. Its protein product is CASSTYSLAGGYEQYF. The V and J genes are TRBV27 and TRBJ2-7; the match to TRBD2 covers 13 bases. Unmatched junction bases numbered 8, after V lost 5 bases and J lost 4 bases. The CDR3 is 16 residues long. Germline-derived CDR1 and CDR2 are MNHEY and SMNVEV (reference sequence).

The chain recombines TRBV20-1 with TRBJ2-1; 10 positions match TRBD2. This CDR3 is 16 amino acids long. With 0 bases clipped from V and 9 bases from J, the junction kept 11 bases outside the gene matches. Germline V gene lookup returns CDR1 DFQATT and CDR2 SNEGSKA (reference sequence). CDR3 amino acids: CSARDQKSGRAFEQFF. The DNA for the CDR3 is TGCAGTGCTAGAGATCAGAAGAGCGGGAGGGCCTTTGAGCAGTTCTTC.

The V gene is TRBV7-3, the J gene TRBJ2-7, with TRBD2 identical over 13 bases. This CDR3 spans 15 amino acids. Germline V gene data show CDR1 as SGHTA and CDR2 as FQGTGA. The V and J ends lost 5 bases and 2 bases, in that order; junction bases with no gene match: 3. As DNA, the CDR3 is TGTGCCAGCAGCCAAACTAGCGGGAGGGCCTACGAGCAGTACTTC. Translated: CASSQTSGRAYEQYF.

The V call is TRBV6-6, the J call TRBJ2-1, with D unclear. The CDR3 totals 14 residues. Trimming removed 7 bases at V and 5 bases at J, with 15 bases between. CDR1 is MNHNY and CDR2 is SVGAGI in the germline V gene (reference sequence). Here the CDR3 DNA reads TGTGCCAGCACCCTAACAACTTCGCACAATGAGCAGTTCTTC. This translates into CASTLTTSHNEQFF.

Written as DNA, the CDR3 is TGTGCCAGCACCGACACTCAAAACATTCAGTACTTC. Its protein product is CASTDTQNIQYF. This chain links TRBV27 with TRBJ2-4; D gene unclear. Germline lookup yields CDR1 MNHEY and CDR2 SMNVEV (reference sequence). The CDR3 contains 12 residues. V was shortened by 7 bases and J by 5 bases, with 9 bases between the two germline ends.

The J gene is TRBJ2-3, the V gene TRBV2; 7 nucleotides match TRBD2. This CDR3 is built from 15 residues. V dropped 1 base and J dropped 11; count of bases not matched to a gene: 12. The germline V gene has CDR1 SNHLY and CDR2 FYNNEI. CDR3 sequence (DNA): TGTGCCAGCAGTGAAGAGAGGCCGCGGGAGTGGATGCAGTATTTT. Its protein is CASSEERPREWMQYF.

The chain employs TRBV18 and TRBJ1-1; no clear D gene. CDR3 length: 13 residues. CDR1 is KGHSH, CDR2 LQKENI, per germline. V lost 1 base, J lost 3 bases, and 6 bases lay in between. For the CDR3, the DNA is TGTGCCAGCTCACCACTAATAGACACTGAAGCTTTCTTT. This encodes CASSPLIDTEAFF. Together with reference TRBV18 and TRBJ1-1, the CDR3 gives the full variable domain: NAGVMQNPRHLVRRRGQEARLRCSPMKGHSHVYWYRQLPEEGLKFMVYLQKENIIDESGMPKERFSAEFPKEGPSILRIQQVVRGDSAAYFCASSPLIDTEAFFGQGTRLTVV.